The entry below gives a single T cell receptor (beta chain) sequence along with its context. In the authors' workflow: Amplification with reference gene primers provided the estimates of nucleated cell counts. Clones were read by immunoSEQ multiplex PCR, and TCRdb kept only the in-frame ones, dropping some. V and J calls and clone size follow that table, whereas D and trimming were derived from the DNA. The repertoire consists of 200,000 to 300,000 clones, with approximately 81% occurring once and the leading ten covering 4.2%. The data are from a study of blood T cell repertoires in COVID-19. Background on the study: Samples taken during acute and convalescent COVID-19 were collected in the United States, Italy and Spain. T cells, B-cell-depleted T cells, or PBMCs supplied cDNA or gDNA.

The sequenced material came from peripheral blood. This TCR came from a man aged 60 to 69 with acute or convalescent COVID-19.

CDR3 DNA sequence: TGCGCCAGCAGCCAAGTTCGGGGATCCGAGCAGTACTTC. It codes for CASSQVRGSEQYF. This chain uses TRBV4-1 with TRBJ2-7; possible D gene TRBD2, 5 bases. This CDR3 comprises 13 residues. Between the trimmed V and J ends, which lost 1 base and 6 bases, there was a span of 10 bases. CDR1 and CDR2 from the germline V gene are MGHRA and YSYEKL.